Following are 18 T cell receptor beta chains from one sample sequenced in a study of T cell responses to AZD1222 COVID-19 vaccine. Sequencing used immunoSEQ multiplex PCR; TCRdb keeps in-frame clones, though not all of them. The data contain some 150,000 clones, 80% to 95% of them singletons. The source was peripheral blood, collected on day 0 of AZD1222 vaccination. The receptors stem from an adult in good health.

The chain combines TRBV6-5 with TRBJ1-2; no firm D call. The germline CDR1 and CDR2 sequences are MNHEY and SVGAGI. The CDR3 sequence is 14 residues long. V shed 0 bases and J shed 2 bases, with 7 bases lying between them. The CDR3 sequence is CASSYSEGNYGYTF. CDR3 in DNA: TGTGCCAGCAGTTACTCGGAGGGAAACTATGGCTACACCTTC.

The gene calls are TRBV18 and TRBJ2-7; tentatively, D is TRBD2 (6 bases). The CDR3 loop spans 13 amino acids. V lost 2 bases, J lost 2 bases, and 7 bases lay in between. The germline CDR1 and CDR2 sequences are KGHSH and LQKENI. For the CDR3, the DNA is TGTGCCAGCTCACCAACGGGGGCCTACGAGCAGTACTTC. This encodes CASSPTGAYEQYF. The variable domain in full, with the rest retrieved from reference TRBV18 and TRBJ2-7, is NAGVMQNPRHLVRRRGQEARLRCSPMKGHSHVYWYRQLPEEGLKFMVYLQKENIIDESGMPKERFSAEFPKEGPSILRIQQVVRGDSAAYFCASSPTGAYEQYFGPGTRLTVT.

As DNA, the CDR3 is TGTGCCAGCAGCTCCCTGACAGGGAACACCGGGGAGCTGTTTTTT. It is translated as CASSSLTGNTGELFF. This chain connects TRBV11-2 to TRBJ2-2; perhaps TRBD1 as D (6 bases). In germline, CDR1 is SGHAT, CDR2 FQNNGV. Trimming pared 4 bases from V and 1 base from J, leaving 10 bases between. CDR3 length: 15 residues.

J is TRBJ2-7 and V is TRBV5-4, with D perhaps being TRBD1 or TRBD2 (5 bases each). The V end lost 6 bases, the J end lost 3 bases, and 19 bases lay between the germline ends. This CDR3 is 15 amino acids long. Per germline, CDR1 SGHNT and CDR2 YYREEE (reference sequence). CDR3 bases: TGTGCCAGCACATCCGCCTTGGGGGTCGTCTACGAGCAGTACTTC. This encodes CASTSALGVVYEQYF.

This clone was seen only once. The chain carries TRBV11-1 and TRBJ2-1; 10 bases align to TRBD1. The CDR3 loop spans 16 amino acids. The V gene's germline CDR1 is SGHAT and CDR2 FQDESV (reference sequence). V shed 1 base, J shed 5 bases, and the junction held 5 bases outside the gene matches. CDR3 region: CASSLETGGQDNEQFF. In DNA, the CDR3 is TGTGCCAGCAGCTTAGAGACAGGGGGCCAGGACAATGAGCAGTTCTTC.

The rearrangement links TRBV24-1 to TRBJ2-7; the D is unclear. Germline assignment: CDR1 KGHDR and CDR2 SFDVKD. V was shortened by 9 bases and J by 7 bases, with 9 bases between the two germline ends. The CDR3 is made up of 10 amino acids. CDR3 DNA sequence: TGTGCCACCCCTAGGGTAGAGCAGTACTTC. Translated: CATPRVEQYF.

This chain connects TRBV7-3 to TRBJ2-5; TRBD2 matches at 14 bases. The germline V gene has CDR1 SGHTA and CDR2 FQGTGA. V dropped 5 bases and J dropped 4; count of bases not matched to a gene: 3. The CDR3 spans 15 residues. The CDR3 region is CASSLTSGRAETQYF. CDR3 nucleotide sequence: TGTGCCAGCAGCCTGACTAGCGGGAGGGCAGAGACCCAGTACTTC.

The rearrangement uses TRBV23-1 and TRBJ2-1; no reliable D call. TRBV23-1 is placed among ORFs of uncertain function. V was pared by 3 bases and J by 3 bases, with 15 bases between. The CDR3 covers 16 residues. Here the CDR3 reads CASSHKVTSYYNEQFF. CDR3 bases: TGCGCCAGCAGTCATAAAGTAACTTCCTACTACAATGAGCAGTTCTTC.

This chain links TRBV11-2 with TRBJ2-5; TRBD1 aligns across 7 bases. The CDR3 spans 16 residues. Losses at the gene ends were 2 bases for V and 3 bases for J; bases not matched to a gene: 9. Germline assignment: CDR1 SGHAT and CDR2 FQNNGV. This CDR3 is CASSLPYRGNEETQYF. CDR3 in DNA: TGTGCCAGCAGCTTACCCTACAGGGGAAATGAAGAGACCCAGTACTTC.

This chain's CDR3 is CASSLWRTDTQYF. CDR3 bases: TGTGCCAGTAGTCTGTGGCGGACAGATACGCAGTATTTT. The chain links TRBV19 to TRBJ2-3; D unclear. The CDR3 consists of 13 residues. V was pared by 5 bases and J by 3 bases, with 9 bases between. Germline V gives CDR1 LNHDA, CDR2 SQIVND (reference sequence).

CDR3 sequence (DNA): TGCGCCAGCAGCGTTGGACAGGGAGATCAGCCCCAGCATTTT. Protein product: CASSVGQGDQPQHF. The genes are TRBV5-1 and TRBJ1-5; TRBD1 aligns across 8 bases. CDR1 and CDR2 (germline): SGHRS, YFSETQ. The CDR3 is 14 residues long. The V gene end was trimmed by 4 bases and the J gene end by 5 bases; junction bases not matched to a gene: 5.

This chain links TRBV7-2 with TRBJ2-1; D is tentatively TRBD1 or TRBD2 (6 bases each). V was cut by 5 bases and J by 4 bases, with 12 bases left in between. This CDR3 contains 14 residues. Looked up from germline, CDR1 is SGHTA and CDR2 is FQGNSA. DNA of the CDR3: TGTGCCAGCAGCCCCTTAGGGGGGTACAATGAGCAGTTCTTC. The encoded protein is CASSPLGGYNEQFF. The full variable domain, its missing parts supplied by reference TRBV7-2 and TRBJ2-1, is GAGVSQSPSNKVTEKGKDVELRCDPISGHTALYWYRQSLGQGLEFLIYFQGNSAPDKSGLPSDRFSAERTGGSVSTLTIQRTQQEDSAVYLCASSPLGGYNEQFFGPGTRLTVL.

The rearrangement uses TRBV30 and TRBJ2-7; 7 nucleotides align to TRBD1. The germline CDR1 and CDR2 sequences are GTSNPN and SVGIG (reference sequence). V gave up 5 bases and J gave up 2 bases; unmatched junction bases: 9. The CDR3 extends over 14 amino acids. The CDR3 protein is CAWCTGANPYEQYF. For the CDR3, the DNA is TGTGCCTGGTGTACAGGGGCCAATCCCTACGAGCAGTACTTC.

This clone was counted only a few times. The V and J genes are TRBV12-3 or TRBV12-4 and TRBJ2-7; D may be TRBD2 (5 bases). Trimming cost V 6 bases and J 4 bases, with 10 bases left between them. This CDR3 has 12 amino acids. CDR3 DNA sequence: TGTGCCAGCAGCTTAACGGGGTACGAGCAGTACTTC. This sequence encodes CASSLTGYEQYF.

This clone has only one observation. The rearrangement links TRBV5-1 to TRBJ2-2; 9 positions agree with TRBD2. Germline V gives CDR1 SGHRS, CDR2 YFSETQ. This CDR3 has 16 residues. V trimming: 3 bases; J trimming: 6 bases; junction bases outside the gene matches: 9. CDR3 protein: CASSWNRREGPGELFF. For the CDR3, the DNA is TGCGCCAGCAGCTGGAATCGGCGGGAGGGGCCCGGGGAGCTGTTTTTT.

The CDR3 DNA sequence: TGTGCCAGCGGTATACCCCCTTACGAGCAGTACTTC. Translation gives CASGIPPYEQYF. This rearrangement joins TRBV5-4 to TRBJ2-7, with D hard to call. Between the trimmed V and J ends, which lost 7 bases and 4 bases, there was a span of 12 bases. Germline CDR1 SGHNT, CDR2 YYREEE (reference sequence). CDR3 length equals 12 residues. Filled out from reference TRBV5-4 and TRBJ2-7, the complete variable domain reads ETGVTQSPTHLIKTRGQQVTLRCSSQSGHNTVSWYQQALGQGPQFIFQYYREEENGRGNFPPRFSGLQFPNYSSELNVNALELDDSALYLCASGIPPYEQYFGPGTRLTVT.

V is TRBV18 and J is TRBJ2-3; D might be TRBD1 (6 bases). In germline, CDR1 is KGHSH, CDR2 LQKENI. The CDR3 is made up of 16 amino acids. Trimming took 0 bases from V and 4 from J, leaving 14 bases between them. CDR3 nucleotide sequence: TGTGCCAGCTCACCACCCACAGGGAGAGTTTCAGATACGCAGTATTTT. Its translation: CASSPPTGRVSDTQYF.

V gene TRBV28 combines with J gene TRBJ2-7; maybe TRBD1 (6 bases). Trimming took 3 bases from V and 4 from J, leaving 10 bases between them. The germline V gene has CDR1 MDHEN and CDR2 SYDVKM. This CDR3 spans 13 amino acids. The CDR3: CASSLGQRYEQYF. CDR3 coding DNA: TGTGCCAGCAGTTTGGGACAAAGATACGAGCAGTACTTC.